The TCR beta chain under discussion was sequenced for a study of technical replicates of blood from a few donors. Clones were read by immunoSEQ multiplex PCR, and TCRdb kept only the in-frame ones, dropping some. Here the sample spans around 72,000 clones, roughly nine tenths being singletons. The clonotype comes from a human donor in good health. The specimen sequenced was T cells isolated from PBMCs.

The CDR3: CASSLGLAGNEQFF. In DNA form, the CDR3 reads TGCGCCAGCAGCTTAGGACTAGCGGGCAATGAGCAGTTCTTC. The chain carries TRBV5-1 and TRBJ2-1, with 11 bases matching TRBD2. Germline V gene sequence: CDR1 SGHRS, CDR2 YFSETQ. There are 14 residues in the CDR3. V lost 2 bases to trimming and J lost 6 bases; unmatched junction nucleotides: 1. The whole variable domain, remainder taken from reference TRBV5-1 and TRBJ2-1, is KAGVTQTPRYLIKTRGQQVTLSCSPISGHRSVSWYQQTPGQGLQFLFEYFSETQRNKGNFPGRFSGRQFSNSRSEMNVSTLELGDSALYLCASSLGLAGNEQFFGPGTRLTVL.